This is a list of T cell receptor beta chains from one sample in a study of blood T cell repertoires in COVID-19. Repertoires were generated with immunoSEQ multiplex PCR, while TCRdb's copy carries only in-frame clones and drops some. Of over 200,000 clones listed, about 68% are singletons. Sequences were obtained from peripheral blood. These receptors all stem from an elderly woman with acute or convalescent COVID-19. CDR3s include the opening cysteine and the closing phenylalanine or tryptophan. Each record gives: V gene, J gene, D gene, clone size, CDR3 protein, CDR3 DNA. A D gene is named only where the DNA matches it firmly. Size is omitted from some rows. Given values are once, few, many or a class for expanded clones.

v_gene: TRBV18; j_gene: TRBJ2-1; d_gene: TRBD2; abundance: -; CDR3aa: CASSPAGSSYNEQFF; CDR3nt: TGTGCCAGCTCGCCAGCGGGGAGCTCCTACAATGAGCAGTTCTTC
v_gene: TRBV3-1/TRBV3-2; j_gene: TRBJ1-1; d_gene: TRBD1; abundance: once; CDR3aa: CASSRLGQYEAFF; CDR3nt: TGTGCCAGCAGCCGACTGGGACAGTATGAAGCTTTCTTT
v_gene: TRBV11-1; j_gene: TRBJ1-1; d_gene: -; abundance: once; CDR3aa: CASSPALGGRTEAFF; CDR3nt: TGTGCCAGCAGCCCCGCCCTCGGGGGGAGGACTGAAGCTTTCTTT
v_gene: TRBV4-1; j_gene: TRBJ2-2; d_gene: -; abundance: -; CDR3aa: CASSQDETGELFF; CDR3nt: TGCGCCAGCAGCCAAGATGAGACCGGGGAGCTGTTTTTT
v_gene: TRBV2; j_gene: TRBJ1-5; d_gene: -; abundance: -; CDR3aa: CASSAGDNQPQHF; CDR3nt: TGTGCCAGCAGTGCAGGGGACAATCAGCCCCAGCATTTT
v_gene: TRBV29-1; j_gene: TRBJ1-1; d_gene: TRBD1; abundance: -; CDR3aa: CSGRQGANSDTEAFF; CDR3nt: TGCAGCGGACGACAGGGGGCTAATTCAGACACTGAAGCTTTCTTT
v_gene: TRBV7-2; j_gene: TRBJ1-1; d_gene: -; abundance: -; CDR3aa: CASSSGVFDTEAFF; CDR3nt: TGTGCCAGCAGCTCAGGGGTTTTTGACACTGAAGCTTTCTTT
v_gene: TRBV5-1; j_gene: TRBJ1-1; d_gene: -; abundance: -; CDR3aa: CASSDQTGATEAFF; CDR3nt: TGCGCCAGCAGCGACCAGACAGGCGCCACTGAAGCTTTCTTT
v_gene: TRBV5-1; j_gene: TRBJ1-3; d_gene: -; abundance: -; CDR3aa: CASSLGQVPRSGNTIYF; CDR3nt: TGCGCCAGCAGCTTGGGTCAGGTACCCCGCTCTGGAAACACCATATATTTT
v_gene: TRBV2; j_gene: TRBJ2-1; d_gene: TRBD2; abundance: -; CDR3aa: CASSASSGYYEQFF; CDR3nt: TGTGCCAGCAGTGCGTCTAGCGGGTATTATGAGCAGTTCTTC
v_gene: TRBV5-1; j_gene: TRBJ1-4; d_gene: TRBD1; abundance: -; CDR3aa: CASSLEGAANEKLFF; CDR3nt: TGCGCCAGCAGCTTGGAGGGGGCGGCTAATGAAAAACTGTTTTTT
v_gene: TRBV7-9; j_gene: TRBJ2-5; d_gene: -; abundance: -; CDR3aa: CASSLYRETQETQYF; CDR3nt: TGTGCCAGCAGCTTATATCGGGAGACCCAAGAGACCCAGTACTTC
v_gene: TRBV27; j_gene: TRBJ2-6; d_gene: TRBD1; abundance: -; CDR3aa: CASSPRTGGVSGANVLTF; CDR3nt: TGTGCCAGCAGTCCAAGGACAGGGGGGGTCTCTGGGGCCAACGTCCTGACTTTC
v_gene: TRBV3-1/TRBV3-2; j_gene: TRBJ2-1; d_gene: TRBD2; abundance: few; CDR3aa: CASSPLGGGGYNEQFF; CDR3nt: TGTGCCAGCAGCCCCCTGGGCGGGGGGGGCTACAATGAGCAGTTCTTC
v_gene: TRBV19; j_gene: TRBJ2-5; d_gene: TRBD1; abundance: -; CDR3aa: CATGQDQETQYF; CDR3nt: TGTGCCACTGGACAGGATCAAGAGACCCAGTACTTC
v_gene: TRBV4-1; j_gene: TRBJ2-5; d_gene: -; abundance: -; CDR3aa: CASSLDDTGYQETQYF; CDR3nt: TGCGCCAGCAGCCTCGACGATACAGGGTACCAAGAGACCCAGTACTTC
v_gene: TRBV7-2; j_gene: TRBJ1-2; d_gene: TRBD1; abundance: once; CDR3aa: CASSLAGQGSGYTF; CDR3nt: TGTGCCAGCAGCTTAGCAGGACAGGGGTCTGGCTACACCTTC
v_gene: TRBV5-1; j_gene: TRBJ1-3; d_gene: -; abundance: -; CDR3aa: CASSLVGQRLGNTIYF; CDR3nt: TGCGCCAGCAGCTTGGTAGGCCAGAGACTTGGAAACACCATATATTTT
v_gene: TRBV5-4; j_gene: TRBJ2-7; d_gene: -; abundance: -; CDR3aa: CASSLGTTYYEQYF; CDR3nt: TGTGCCAGCAGCTTGGGGACTACCTACTACGAGCAGTACTTC
v_gene: TRBV19; j_gene: TRBJ1-2; d_gene: TRBD1; abundance: -; CDR3aa: CASSMDPGQGSYGYTF; CDR3nt: TGTGCCAGTAGTATGGATCCGGGACAGGGGTCCTATGGCTACACCTTC
v_gene: TRBV7-9; j_gene: TRBJ1-5; d_gene: -; abundance: -; CDR3aa: CASTRGGPNQPQHF; CDR3nt: TGTGCCAGCACGAGGGGAGGTCCAAATCAGCCCCAGCATTTT
v_gene: TRBV5-4; j_gene: TRBJ1-1; d_gene: TRBD1; abundance: -; CDR3aa: CASSLEAGQGGAFF; CDR3nt: TGTGCCAGCAGCTTGGAAGCGGGACAGGGGGGAGCTTTCTTT
v_gene: TRBV21-1; j_gene: TRBJ2-1; d_gene: -; abundance: -; CDR3aa: CASSKASGTSGMLNEQFF; CDR3nt: TGTGCCAGCAGCAAAGCTTCCGGGACTAGCGGGATGCTGAATGAGCAGTTCTTC
v_gene: TRBV27; j_gene: TRBJ1-5; d_gene: TRBD1; abundance: once; CDR3aa: CASSLLGQGGNQPQHF; CDR3nt: TGTGCCAGCAGTCTTCTCGGACAGGGTGGGAATCAGCCCCAGCATTTT
v_gene: TRBV12-5; j_gene: TRBJ2-3; d_gene: TRBD1; abundance: -; CDR3aa: CASGLVLSGTGTDTQYF; CDR3nt: TGTGCTAGTGGTTTGGTACTATCGGGGACAGGCACAGATACGCAGTATTTT
v_gene: TRBV19; j_gene: TRBJ2-7; d_gene: -; abundance: -; CDR3aa: CASSALRFDEQYF; CDR3nt: TGTGCCAGTAGTGCCCTCAGGTTCGACGAGCAGTACTTC